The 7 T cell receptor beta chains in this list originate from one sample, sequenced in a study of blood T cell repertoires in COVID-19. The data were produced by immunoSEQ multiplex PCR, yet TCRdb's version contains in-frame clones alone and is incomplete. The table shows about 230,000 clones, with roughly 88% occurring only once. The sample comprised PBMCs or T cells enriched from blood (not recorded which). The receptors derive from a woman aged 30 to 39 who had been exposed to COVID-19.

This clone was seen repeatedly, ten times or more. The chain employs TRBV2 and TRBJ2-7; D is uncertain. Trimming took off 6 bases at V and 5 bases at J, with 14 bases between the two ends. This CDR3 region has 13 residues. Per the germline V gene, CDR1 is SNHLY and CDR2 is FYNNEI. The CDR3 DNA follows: TGTGCCAGCAGAGTGAGCCTACCCGACGAGCAGTACTTC. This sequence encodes CASRVSLPDEQYF.

CDR3 in amino acids: CASSLGSRAFF. CDR3 in DNA: TGTGCCAGCAGTTTGGGCAGTAGAGCTTTCTTT. The V and J genes are TRBV12-3 or TRBV12-4 and TRBJ1-1; D is unresolved. The CDR3 covers 11 residues. Between the trimmed V and J ends, which lost 3 bases and 10 bases, there was a span of 9 bases.

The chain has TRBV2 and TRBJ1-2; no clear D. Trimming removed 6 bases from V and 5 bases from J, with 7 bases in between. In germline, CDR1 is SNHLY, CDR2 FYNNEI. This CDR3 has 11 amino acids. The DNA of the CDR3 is TGTGCCAGCAGCAGTGTGTATGGCTACACCTTC. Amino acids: CASSSVYGYTF.

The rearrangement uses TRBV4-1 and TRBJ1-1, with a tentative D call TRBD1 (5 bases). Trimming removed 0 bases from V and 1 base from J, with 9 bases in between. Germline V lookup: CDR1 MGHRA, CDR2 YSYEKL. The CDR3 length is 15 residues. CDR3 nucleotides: TGCGCCAGCAGCCAAGATCCAGGGCAGAACACTGAAGCTTTCTTT. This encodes CASSQDPGQNTEAFF.

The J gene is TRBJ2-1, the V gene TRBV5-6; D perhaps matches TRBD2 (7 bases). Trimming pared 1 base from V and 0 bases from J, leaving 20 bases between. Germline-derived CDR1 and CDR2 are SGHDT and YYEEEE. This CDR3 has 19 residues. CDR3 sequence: CASSLNEAPGGLSYNEQFF. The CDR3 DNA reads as TGTGCCAGCAGCTTGAATGAGGCGCCCGGGGGGCTCTCCTACAATGAGCAGTTCTTC.

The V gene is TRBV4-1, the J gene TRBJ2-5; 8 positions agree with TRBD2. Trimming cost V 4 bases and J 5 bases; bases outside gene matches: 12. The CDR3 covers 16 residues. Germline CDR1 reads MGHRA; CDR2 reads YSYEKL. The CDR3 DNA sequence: TGCGCCAGCAGCCCCTGGGGGCGGGAGGCGGGGGAGACCCAGTACTTC. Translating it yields CASSPWGREAGETQYF.

The CDR3 DNA reads as TGTGCCAGCAGTGAATCGGGGCAGGGGTATGGCTACACCTTC. As protein: CASSESGQGYGYTF. The chain joins TRBV6-1 to TRBJ1-2, with a possible D match to TRBD1 (6 bases). The germline V gene has CDR1 MNHNS and CDR2 SASEGT. The V and J ends lost 2 bases and 5 bases respectively, with 12 bases between them. The CDR3 extends over 14 amino acids.